This TCR beta chain derives from a study of CD8 T cells in Susac syndrome. Study-wide findings and caveats: An acknowledgment was made by the study that its TCR sequencing and HLA analysis involved relatively few individuals.

Random hexamers were used to reverse transcribe 0.5 to 1 ug of RNA. In TCRdb, the immunoSEQ multiplex PCR reads were re-called with MiXCR into one record per CDR3 protein. This table holds approximately 110,000 distinct CDR3 sequences, about 92% found once. Sequencing of TCR beta drew on CD8+ and CD4+ T cells from blood. In regard to this clonotype: Antigen unknown.

The CDR3 consists of 15 residues. Trimming pared 7 bases from V and 0 bases from J, leaving 10 bases between. This TCR derives from a human donor with multiple sclerosis. The sequenced sample was CD8+ T cells from PBMCs. The rearrangement joins TRBV12-3 or TRBV12-4 to TRBJ2-6; D gene ambiguous. The CDR3 spells CASTLQRSGANVLTF. The CDR3 bases are TGTGCCAGCACTCTTCAACGCTCTGGGGCCAACGTCCTGACTTTC.